The 22 T cell receptor beta chains presented below share a single source sample, sequenced in a study of blood T cell repertoires in COVID-19. The assay was immunoSEQ multiplex PCR, and TCRdb's table has in-frame clones only and misses some. This table holds over 95,000 clones, roughly 80% found once. Sequences were obtained from peripheral blood. The receptor source for this set is a woman aged 40 to 55 with acute or convalescent COVID-19.

The table lists this clone with a count of one. The gene calls are TRBV27 and TRBJ1-1; possibly TRBD1 for D (6 bases). Trimming took 2 bases from V and 4 from J, leaving 14 bases between them. The germline V gene has CDR1 MNHEY and CDR2 SMNVEV (reference sequence). The CDR3 totals 15 residues. For the CDR3, the DNA is TGTGCCAGCAGTTTACGACAGGTCATAACCACTGAAGCTTTCTTT. The encoded protein is CASSLRQVITTEAFF.

This clone was detected only a few times. The chain combines TRBV19 with TRBJ1-6; the D gene is possibly TRBD1 (6 bases). Trimming took 0 bases from V and 13 from J, leaving 10 bases between them. The germline CDR1 and CDR2 sequences are LNHDA and SQIVND (reference sequence). This CDR3 region has 13 residues. CDR3 residues: CASSIDHRAPLHF. The DNA for the CDR3 is TGTGCCAGTAGTATAGACCACAGGGCGCCCCTCCACTTT.

The count of this clone is one. CDR3 sequence reads: CASRQGSNQPQHF. The CDR3 coding sequence is TGTGCCAGCAGACAGGGGAGCAATCAGCCCCAGCATTTT. This chain connects TRBV7-2 to TRBJ1-5; the match to TRBD1 covers 7 bases. Germline V lookup: CDR1 SGHTA, CDR2 FQGNSA. This CDR3 contains 13 residues. V dropped 6 bases and J dropped 1; count of bases not matched to a gene: 0. The variable domain in full, with the rest retrieved from reference TRBV7-2 and TRBJ1-5, is GAGVSQSPSNKVTEKGKDVELRCDPISGHTALYWYRQSLGQGLEFLIYFQGNSAPDKSGLPSDRFSAERTGGSVSTLTIQRTQQEDSAVYLCASRQGSNQPQHFGDGTRLSIL.

V is TRBV5-1 and J is TRBJ1-4; D is ambiguous. CDR1 and CDR2 from the germline V gene are SGHRS and YFSETQ. V shed 0 bases and J shed 0 bases, with 9 bases lying between them. This CDR3 has 16 amino acids. As DNA, the CDR3 is TGCGCCAGCAGCTTGGGAAGAGTTGCAACTAATGAAAAACTGTTTTTT. It translates to CASSLGRVATNEKLFF.

The J gene is TRBJ1-2, the V gene TRBV15; unclear D gene. The CDR3 sequence is 14 residues long. Germline CDR1 and CDR2: LNHNV and YYDKDF (reference sequence). Trimming removed 5 bases at V and 7 bases at J, with 17 bases between. The CDR3 DNA reads as TGTGCCACCAGCGCCCAGGTGGGAGTAGGTGGCTACACCTTC. Encoded protein: CATSAQVGVGGYTF.

As for this clone: Sequence at one end of the junction differs from germline and may be a read error. The chain employs TRBV6-6 and TRBJ2-7, with D perhaps matching TRBD1 (6 bases). There are 11 residues in the CDR3. Per germline, CDR1 MNHNY and CDR2 SVGAGI (reference sequence). CDR3 coding DNA: TGTGCGAGCAAGGGGGTGTACGAGCAGTACTTC. Its protein product is CASKGVYEQYF.

A few counts support this clone. The V gene is TRBV7-3, the J gene TRBJ2-2; D is uncertain. The CDR3 spans 13 residues. The germline V gene has CDR1 SGHTA and CDR2 FQGTGA. The germline V and J ends were trimmed by 5 bases and 7 bases, with 11 bases remaining between them. CDR3 DNA: TGTGCCAGCAGCAAAGTAACCAGCGGGGAGCTGTTTTTT. Its protein is CASSKVTSGELFF.

The CDR3 protein is CASRDRGIYEQYF. The CDR3 nucleotides are TGTGCCAGCCGGGACAGGGGGATCTACGAGCAGTACTTC. V usage is TRBV6-5 and J usage is TRBJ2-7; 11 bases are a match to TRBD1. Germline-derived CDR1 and CDR2 are MNHEY and SVGAGI. V dropped 8 bases and J dropped 3; count of bases not matched to a gene: 3. The CDR3 has 13 amino acids.

The CDR3 coding sequence is TGTGCCAGCAGCCGGGACAGAAACACCGGGGAGCTGTTTTTT. It specifies CASSRDRNTGELFF. The V and J genes are TRBV7-3 and TRBJ2-2, with TRBD1 matching over 7 bases. The trim removed 5 bases at V and 2 bases at J, leaving 2 bases unmatched. Germline V gene sequence: CDR1 SGHTA, CDR2 FQGTGA. The CDR3 is 14 amino acids.

This clone has only a few counts. The V call is TRBV30, the J call TRBJ1-1; no clear D gene. Trimming took off 4 bases at V and 5 bases at J, with 17 bases between the two ends. Per the germline V gene, CDR1 is GTSNPN and CDR2 is SVGIG (reference sequence). The CDR3 length is 14 residues. This CDR3 is CAWTGLVRKTEAFF. The CDR3 DNA reads TGTGCCTGGACGGGGTTGGTGAGGAAAACTGAAGCTTTCTTT.

The chain couples TRBV5-4 to TRBJ1-2; D may be TRBD1 (6 bases). The CDR3 has 14 amino acids. CDR1 is SGHNT and CDR2 is YYREEE in the germline V gene (reference sequence). Trimming pared 4 bases from V and 3 bases from J, leaving 13 bases between. The CDR3 region has the DNA TGTGCCAGCAGCGTCCGGGACAAGGACTATGGCTACACCTTC. Protein product: CASSVRDKDYGYTF.

This rearrangement joins TRBV11-2 to TRBJ2-7, with TRBD1 as a possible D gene (5 bases). The CDR3 spans 14 residues. The ends were cut back, 2 bases at V and 0 bases at J, with 8 bases in the middle. Looked up from germline, CDR1 is SGHAT and CDR2 is FQNNGV. The CDR3 coding sequence is TGTGCCAGCAGCTTAACGACAGCCTCCTACGAGCAGTACTTC. It codes for CASSLTTASYEQYF.

The chain couples TRBV18 to TRBJ2-1; no firm D call. The CDR3 sequence is 14 residues long. Germline loops: CDR1 KGHSH, CDR2 LQKENI. Trimming cost V 4 bases and J 0 bases, with 7 bases left between them. CDR3 amino acids: CASSLSLSYNEQFF. CDR3 DNA sequence: TGTGCCAGCTCACTATCCCTCTCCTACAATGAGCAGTTCTTC.

The V and J genes are TRBV6-2 or TRBV6-3 and TRBJ2-7; 7 nucleotides align to TRBD1. This CDR3 region has 14 residues. Germline V gene data show CDR1 as MNHEY and CDR2 as SVGEGT. V shed 6 bases, J shed 2 bases, and the junction held 7 bases outside the gene matches. The chain's CDR3 is CASSRTGVTYEQYF. For the CDR3, the DNA is TGTGCCAGCAGCAGAACAGGGGTAACCTACGAGCAGTACTTC.

V usage is TRBV19 and J usage is TRBJ1-2; 8 bases are shared with TRBD1. J lost 7 bases, V lost 10 bases, and 11 bases had no gene match. In germline, CDR1 is LNHDA, CDR2 SQIVND (reference sequence). The CDR3 contains 13 residues. In DNA form, the CDR3 reads TGTGCCACCTCAACAGGGGGGGTTGGTGGCTACACCTTC. Encoded protein: CATSTGGVGGYTF.

This clone appeared once. This chain uses TRBV2 with TRBJ2-7, with 7 bases lining up with TRBD2. V was clipped by 4 bases and J by 4 bases; unmatched bases: 7. Germline V lookup: CDR1 SNHLY, CDR2 FYNNEI. The CDR3 loop spans 14 amino acids. CDR3 nucleotide sequence: TGTGCCAGCAGTGTGCCGGGGGGAGCTTACGAGCAGTACTTC. The encoded protein is CASSVPGGAYEQYF.

This clone was picked up one time. This sequence joins TRBV18 and TRBJ1-4; D ambiguous. Germline V gene lookup returns CDR1 KGHSH and CDR2 LQKENI. The CDR3 has 17 amino acids. V was trimmed by 5 bases and J by 6 bases, leaving 22 bases between them. The CDR3 protein is CASSAEHAGRFYEKLFF. CDR3 coding DNA: TGTGCCAGCTCAGCGGAGCACGCGGGCAGGTTTTATGAAAAACTGTTTTTT.

This chain uses TRBV3-1 (or the pseudogene TRBV3-2) with TRBJ1-2; D ambiguous. CDR1 LGHDT and CDR2 YNNKEL come from the germline V gene (reference sequence). The germline V and J ends were trimmed by 4 bases and 6 bases, with 18 bases remaining between them. The CDR3 contains 15 residues. CDR3 coding DNA: TGTGCCAGCAGCCCCCTCCCCAACGGACTCGATGGCTACACCTTC. It is translated as CASSPLPNGLDGYTF.

This clone came up once. The chain links TRBV18 to TRBJ2-2, with 12 bases aligning to TRBD1. The V gene end was trimmed by 6 bases and the J gene end by 3 bases; junction bases not matched to a gene: 5. This CDR3 comprises 16 residues. Germline CDR1 reads KGHSH; CDR2 reads LQKENI. The CDR3: CASSLGQGAYTGELFF. The CDR3 DNA reads TGTGCCAGCTCCCTGGGACAGGGGGCGTACACCGGGGAGCTGTTTTTT.

CDR3 amino acids: CASSSGASNTEAFF. DNA of the CDR3: TGTGCCAGCAGTTCAGGGGCCTCGAACACTGAAGCTTTCTTT. The chain recombines TRBV6-6 with TRBJ1-1; possible D gene TRBD1, 6 bases. This CDR3 is built from 14 residues. CDR1 and CDR2 (germline): MNHNY, SVGAGI (reference sequence). V gave up 4 bases and J gave up 1 base, with 10 bases separating them.

The chain has TRBV7-9 and TRBJ2-2, with TRBD2 matching over 8 bases. J lost 6 bases, V lost 5 bases, and 5 bases had no gene match. This CDR3 is built from 14 residues. Germline assignment: CDR1 SEHNR and CDR2 FQNEAQ (reference sequence). CDR3 in DNA: TGTGCCAGCAGCCCAAGACTAGCGTCCGGGGAGCTGTTTTTT. Its protein is CASSPRLASGELFF.

The V and J genes are TRBV6-1 and TRBJ1-3; D gene unclear. V was pared by 0 bases and J by 0 bases, with 9 bases between. The V gene's germline CDR1 is MNHNS and CDR2 SASEGT. This CDR3 comprises 16 residues. The DNA for the CDR3 is TGTGCCAGCAGTGAAGCGGGGAGGATCTCTGGAAACACCATATATTTT. Translating gives CASSEAGRISGNTIYF.